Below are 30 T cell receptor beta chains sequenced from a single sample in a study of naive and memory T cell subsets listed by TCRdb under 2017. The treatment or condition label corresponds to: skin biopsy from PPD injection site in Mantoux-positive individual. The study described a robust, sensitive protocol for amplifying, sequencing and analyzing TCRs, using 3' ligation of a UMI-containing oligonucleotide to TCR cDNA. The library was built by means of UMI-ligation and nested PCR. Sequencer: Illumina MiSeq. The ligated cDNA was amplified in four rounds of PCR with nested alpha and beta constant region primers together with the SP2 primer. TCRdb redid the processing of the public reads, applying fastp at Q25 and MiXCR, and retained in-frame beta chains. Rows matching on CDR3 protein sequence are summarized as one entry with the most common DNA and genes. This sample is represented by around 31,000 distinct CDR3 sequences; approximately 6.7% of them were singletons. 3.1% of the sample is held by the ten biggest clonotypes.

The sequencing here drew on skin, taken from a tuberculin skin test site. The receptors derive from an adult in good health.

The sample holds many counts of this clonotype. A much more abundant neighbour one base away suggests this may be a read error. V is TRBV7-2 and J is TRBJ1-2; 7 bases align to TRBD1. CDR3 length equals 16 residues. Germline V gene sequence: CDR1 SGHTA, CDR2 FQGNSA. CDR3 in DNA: TGTGCCAGCAGCTCCACCGACCCTCGTCAGGGGGATGGCGACACCTTC. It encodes CASSSTDPRQGDGDTF.

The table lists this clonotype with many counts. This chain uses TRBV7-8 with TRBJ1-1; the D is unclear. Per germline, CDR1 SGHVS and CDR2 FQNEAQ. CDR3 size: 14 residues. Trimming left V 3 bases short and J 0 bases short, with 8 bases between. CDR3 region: CASSFFAVNTEAFF. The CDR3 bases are TGTGCCAGCAGCTTTTTTGCGGTGAACACTGAAGCTTTCTTT.

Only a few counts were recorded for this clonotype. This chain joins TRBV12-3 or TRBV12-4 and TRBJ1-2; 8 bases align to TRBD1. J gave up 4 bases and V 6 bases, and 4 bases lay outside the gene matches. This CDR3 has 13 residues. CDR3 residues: CASSRGQGYGYTF. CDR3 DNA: TGTGCCAGCAGCCGAGGACAGGGCTATGGCTACACCTTC.

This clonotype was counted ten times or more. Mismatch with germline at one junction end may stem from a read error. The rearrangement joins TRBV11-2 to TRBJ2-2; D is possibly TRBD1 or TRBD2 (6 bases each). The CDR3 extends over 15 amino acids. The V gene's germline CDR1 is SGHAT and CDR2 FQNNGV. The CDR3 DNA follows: TGTGCCAGCAGCCTAGAGAGGGGGACTACCGGGGAGCTGTTTTTT. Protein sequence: CASSLERGTTGELFF.

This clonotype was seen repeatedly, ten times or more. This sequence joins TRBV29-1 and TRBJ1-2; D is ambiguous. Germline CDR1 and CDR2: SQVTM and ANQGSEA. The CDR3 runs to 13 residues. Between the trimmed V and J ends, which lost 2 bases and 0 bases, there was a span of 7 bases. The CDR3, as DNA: TGCAGCGTTGAACTGGGAGCTAACTATGGCTACACCTTC. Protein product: CSVELGANYGYTF.

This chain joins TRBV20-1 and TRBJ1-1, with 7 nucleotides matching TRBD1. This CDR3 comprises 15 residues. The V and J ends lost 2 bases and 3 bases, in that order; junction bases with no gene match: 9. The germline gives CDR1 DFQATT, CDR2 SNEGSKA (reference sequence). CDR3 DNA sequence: TGCAGTGCTAGAAAGCCGGGGACAGCGGACACTGAAGCTTTCTTT. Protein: CSARKPGTADTEAFF.

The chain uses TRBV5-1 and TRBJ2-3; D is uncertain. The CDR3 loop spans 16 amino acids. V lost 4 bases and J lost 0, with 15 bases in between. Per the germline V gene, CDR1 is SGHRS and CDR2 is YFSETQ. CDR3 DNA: TGCGCCAGCAGCACCCCGACTGACACAAGCACAGATACGCAGTATTTT. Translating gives CASSTPTDTSTDTQYF.

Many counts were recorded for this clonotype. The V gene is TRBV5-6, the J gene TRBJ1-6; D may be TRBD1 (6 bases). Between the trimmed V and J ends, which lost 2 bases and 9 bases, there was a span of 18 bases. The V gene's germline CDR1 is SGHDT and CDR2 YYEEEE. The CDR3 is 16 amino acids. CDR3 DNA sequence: TGTGCCAGCAGCTTTGACAGGAGAACTGGGACTTCACCCCTCCACTTT. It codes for CASSFDRRTGTSPLHF.

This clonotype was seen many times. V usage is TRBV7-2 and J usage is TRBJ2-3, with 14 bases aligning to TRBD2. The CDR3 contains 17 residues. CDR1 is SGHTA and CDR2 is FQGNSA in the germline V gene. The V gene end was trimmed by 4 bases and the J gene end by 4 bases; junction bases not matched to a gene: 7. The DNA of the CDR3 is TGTGCCAGCAGCTATGGGACTAGCGGGGGCGGCCCAGATACGCAGTATTTT. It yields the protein CASSYGTSGGGPDTQYF.

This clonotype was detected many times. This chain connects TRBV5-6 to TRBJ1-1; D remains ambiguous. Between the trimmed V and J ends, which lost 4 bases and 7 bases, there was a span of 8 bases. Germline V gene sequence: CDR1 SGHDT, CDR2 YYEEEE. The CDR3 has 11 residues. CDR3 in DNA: TGTGCCAGCAGCCAAAGACTTGAAGCTTTCTTT. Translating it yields CASSQRLEAFF.

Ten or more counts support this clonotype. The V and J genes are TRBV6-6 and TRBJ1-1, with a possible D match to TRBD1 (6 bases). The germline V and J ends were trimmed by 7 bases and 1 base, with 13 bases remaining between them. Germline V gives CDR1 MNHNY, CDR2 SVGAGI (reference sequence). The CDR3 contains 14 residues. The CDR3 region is CASTPGGGNTEAFF. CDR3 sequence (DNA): TGTGCCAGCACCCCAGGAGGGGGGAACACTGAAGCTTTCTTT.

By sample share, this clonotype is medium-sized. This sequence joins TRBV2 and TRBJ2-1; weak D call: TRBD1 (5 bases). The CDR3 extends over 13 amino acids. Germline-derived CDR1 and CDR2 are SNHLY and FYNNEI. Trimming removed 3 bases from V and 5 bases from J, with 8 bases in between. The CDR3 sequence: CASSDGAHNEQFF. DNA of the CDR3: TGTGCCAGCAGTGATGGGGCCCACAATGAGCAGTTCTTC.

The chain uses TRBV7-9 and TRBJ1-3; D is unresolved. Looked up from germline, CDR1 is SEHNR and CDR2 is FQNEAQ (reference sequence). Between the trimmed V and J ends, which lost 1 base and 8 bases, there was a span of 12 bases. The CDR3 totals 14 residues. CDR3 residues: CASSLDISGDTIYF. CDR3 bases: TGTGCCAGCAGCTTAGATATCTCCGGGGACACCATATATTTT.

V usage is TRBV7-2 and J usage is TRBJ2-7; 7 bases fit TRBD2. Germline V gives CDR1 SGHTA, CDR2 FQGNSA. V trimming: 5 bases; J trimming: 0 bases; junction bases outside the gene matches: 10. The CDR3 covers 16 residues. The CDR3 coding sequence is TGTGCCAGCAGCCTGGGGGGGGGGGATAGCTCCTACGAGCAGTACTTC. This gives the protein CASSLGGGDSSYEQYF. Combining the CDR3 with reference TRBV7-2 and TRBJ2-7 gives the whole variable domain GAGVSQSPSNKVTEKGKDVELRCDPISGHTALYWYRQSLGQGLEFLIYFQGNSAPDKSGLPSDRFSAERTGGSVSTLTIQRTQQEDSAVYLCASSLGGGDSSYEQYFGPGTRLTVT.

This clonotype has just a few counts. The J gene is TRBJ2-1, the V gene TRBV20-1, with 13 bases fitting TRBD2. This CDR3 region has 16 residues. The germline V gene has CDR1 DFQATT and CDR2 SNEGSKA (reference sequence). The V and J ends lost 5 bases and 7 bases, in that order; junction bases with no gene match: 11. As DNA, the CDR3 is TGCAGTGCTGCCGGGACTAGCGGGGCCAGCGAGAATGAGCAGTTCTTC. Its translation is CSAAGTSGASENEQFF.

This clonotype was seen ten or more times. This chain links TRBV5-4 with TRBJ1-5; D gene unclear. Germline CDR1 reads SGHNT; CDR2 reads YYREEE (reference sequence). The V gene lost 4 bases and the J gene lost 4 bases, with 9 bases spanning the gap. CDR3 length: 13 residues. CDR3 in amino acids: CASSEWGNQPQHF. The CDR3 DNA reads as TGTGCCAGCAGCGAGTGGGGAAATCAGCCCCAGCATTTT.

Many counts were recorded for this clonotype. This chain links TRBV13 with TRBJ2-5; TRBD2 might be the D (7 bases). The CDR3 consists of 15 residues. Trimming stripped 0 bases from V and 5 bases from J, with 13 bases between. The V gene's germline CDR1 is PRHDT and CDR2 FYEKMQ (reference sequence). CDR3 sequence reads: CASSLGLGGPETQYF. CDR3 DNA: TGTGCCAGCAGCTTAGGACTCGGGGGGCCGGAGACCCAGTACTTC.

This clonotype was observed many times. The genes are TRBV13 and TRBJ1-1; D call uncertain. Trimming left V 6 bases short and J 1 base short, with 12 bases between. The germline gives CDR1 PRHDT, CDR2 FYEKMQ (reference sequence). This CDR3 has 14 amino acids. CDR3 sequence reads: CASSSRDRNTEAFF. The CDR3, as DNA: TGTGCCAGCAGTTCCAGAGATCGGAACACTGAAGCTTTCTTT.

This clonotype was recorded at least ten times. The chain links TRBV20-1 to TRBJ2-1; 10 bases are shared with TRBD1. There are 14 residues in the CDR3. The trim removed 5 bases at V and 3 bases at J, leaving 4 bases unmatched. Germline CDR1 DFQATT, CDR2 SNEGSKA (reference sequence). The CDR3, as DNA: TGCAGTGCTCCGGGACAGGGGTTCTACAATGAGCAGTTCTTC. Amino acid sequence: CSAPGQGFYNEQFF.

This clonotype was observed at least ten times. DNA for the CDR3: TGCGCCAGCAGCTTGGAGGCCCCGGCATCCTACAATGAGCAGTTCTTC. Amino acids: CASSLEAPASYNEQFF. This chain joins TRBV5-1 and TRBJ2-1; D call uncertain. Germline V gene data show CDR1 as SGHRS and CDR2 as YFSETQ. Between the trimmed V and J ends, which lost 0 bases and 1 base, there was a span of 11 bases. The CDR3 totals 16 residues.

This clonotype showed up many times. The CDR3 here is CASSAILAGGRDTQYF. The CDR3 region has the DNA TGTGCCAGCAGCGCGATACTAGCGGGAGGCAGGGATACGCAGTATTTT. J is TRBJ2-3 and V is TRBV9, with TRBD2 matching 12 bases. Germline CDR1 is SGDLS and CDR2 is YYNGEE. Losses at the gene ends were 3 bases for V and 6 bases for J; bases not matched to a gene: 8. The CDR3 is made up of 16 amino acids.

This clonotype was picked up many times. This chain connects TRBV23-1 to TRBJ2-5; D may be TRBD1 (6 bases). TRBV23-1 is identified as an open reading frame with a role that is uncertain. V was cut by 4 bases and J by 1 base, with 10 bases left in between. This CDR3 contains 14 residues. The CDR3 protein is CASSLKQGQETQYF. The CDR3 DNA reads TGCGCCAGCAGTCTGAAACAGGGCCAAGAGACCCAGTACTTC.

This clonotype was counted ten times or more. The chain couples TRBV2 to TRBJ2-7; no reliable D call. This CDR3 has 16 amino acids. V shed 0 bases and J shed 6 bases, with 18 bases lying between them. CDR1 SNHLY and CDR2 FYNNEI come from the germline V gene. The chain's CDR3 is CASSEALFPFTLEQYF. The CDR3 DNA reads TGTGCCAGCAGTGAAGCGCTTTTCCCCTTTACTCTCGAGCAGTACTTC.

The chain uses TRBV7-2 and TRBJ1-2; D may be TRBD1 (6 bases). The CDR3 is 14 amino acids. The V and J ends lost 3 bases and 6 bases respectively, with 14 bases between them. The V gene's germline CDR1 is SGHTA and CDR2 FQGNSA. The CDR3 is CASSFYLTGDGYTF. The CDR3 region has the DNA TGTGCCAGCAGCTTTTACCTGACAGGAGATGGCTACACCTTC.

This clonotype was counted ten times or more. The CDR3 spells CSARENPGSDTQYF. The DNA of the CDR3 is TGCAGTGCTAGAGAGAACCCGGGCTCAGATACGCAGTATTTT. This sequence joins TRBV20-1 and TRBJ2-3; no definite D call. The germline V gene encodes CDR1 DFQATT and CDR2 SNEGSKA (reference sequence). V was cut by 0 bases and J by 4 bases, with 11 bases left in between. The CDR3 sequence is 14 residues long.

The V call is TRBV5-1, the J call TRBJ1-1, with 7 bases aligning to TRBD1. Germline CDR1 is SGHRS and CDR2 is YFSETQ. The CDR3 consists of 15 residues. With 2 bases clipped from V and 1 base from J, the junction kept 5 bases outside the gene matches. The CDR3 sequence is CASSLGTAENTEAFF. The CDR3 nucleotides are TGCGCCAGCAGCTTAGGGACAGCAGAGAACACTGAAGCTTTCTTT.

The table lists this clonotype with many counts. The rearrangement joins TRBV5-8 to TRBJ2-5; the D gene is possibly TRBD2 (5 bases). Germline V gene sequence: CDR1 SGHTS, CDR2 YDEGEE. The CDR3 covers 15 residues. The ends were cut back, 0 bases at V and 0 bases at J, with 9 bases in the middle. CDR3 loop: CASSLGAGDQETQYF. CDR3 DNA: TGTGCCAGCAGCTTGGGGGCGGGCGACCAAGAGACCCAGTACTTC.

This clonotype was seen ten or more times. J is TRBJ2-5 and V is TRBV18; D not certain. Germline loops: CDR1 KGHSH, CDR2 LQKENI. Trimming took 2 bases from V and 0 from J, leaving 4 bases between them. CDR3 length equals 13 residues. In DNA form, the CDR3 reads TGTGCCAGCTCACCAGGAAACCAAGAGACCCAGTACTTC. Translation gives CASSPGNQETQYF.

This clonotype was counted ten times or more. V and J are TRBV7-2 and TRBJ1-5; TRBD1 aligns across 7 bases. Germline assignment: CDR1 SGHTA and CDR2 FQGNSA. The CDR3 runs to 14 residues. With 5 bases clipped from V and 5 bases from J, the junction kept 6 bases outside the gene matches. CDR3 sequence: CASSLTGLDQPQHF. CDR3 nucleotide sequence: TGTGCCAGCAGCCTGACAGGGTTGGATCAGCCCCAGCATTTT.

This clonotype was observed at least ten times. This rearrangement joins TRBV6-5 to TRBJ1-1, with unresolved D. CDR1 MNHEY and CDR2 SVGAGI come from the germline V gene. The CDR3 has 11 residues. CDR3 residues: CNLQSGTEAFF. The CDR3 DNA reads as TGTAATCTTCAGAGCGGCACTGAAGCTTTCTTT.